These 30 T cell receptor beta chains came from one sample sequenced in a study of cytomegalovirus exposure and HLA in healthy donors. This PCR relied on a set of 60 Vbeta primers and 13 Jbeta primers. Assay: immunoSEQ multiplex PCR; the TCRdb copy retains only in-frame clones and omits some. The sample includes under 90,000 clones, approximately 75% of them seen just once. The sample consisted of PBMCs. Every receptor here comes from a woman aged 40 to 55 in good health and CMV-seronegative.

The count of this clone is one. The chain recombines TRBV5-4 with TRBJ1-3, with D unclear. Per germline, CDR1 SGHNT and CDR2 YYREEE (reference sequence). CDR3 length: 17 amino acids. The V and J ends lost 0 bases and 2 bases respectively, with 15 bases between them. The CDR3 DNA reads TGTGCCAGCAGCTTGGGACCGGGGTCGGGGACTGGAAACACCATATATTTT. It yields the protein CASSLGPGSGTGNTIYF.

CDR3 sequence reads: CASSDPRGEAKNIQYF. The CDR3 nucleotides are TGTGCCAGCAGCGACCCCAGGGGTGAGGCCAAAAACATTCAGTACTTC. The chain uses TRBV6-8 and TRBJ2-4, with D perhaps TRBD1 (6 bases). The CDR3 loop spans 16 amino acids. The V end was cut by 6 bases, the J end by 1 base, with 16 bases between. Germline V gene data show CDR1 as MNHGY and CDR2 as SAAAGT.

This chain joins TRBV6-5 and TRBJ1-6, with D unresolved. This CDR3 is built from 15 residues. The V gene lost 1 base and the J gene lost 7 bases, with 11 bases spanning the gap. Per the germline V gene, CDR1 is MNHEY and CDR2 is SVGAGI. The CDR3, as DNA: TGTGCCAGCAGTTACTATACGGGAAGGAATTCACCCCTCCACTTT. Its translation: CASSYYTGRNSPLHF.

The V call is TRBV28, the J call TRBJ2-3; D gene unclear. V lost 7 bases to trimming and J lost 4 bases, with 9 bases between them. This CDR3 is 12 amino acids long. Germline values: CDR1 MDHEN, CDR2 SYDVKM. For the CDR3, the DNA is TGTGCCAGCAATAGCTTCGCAGATACGCAGTATTTT. Translating it yields CASNSFADTQYF. The full variable domain, completed using reference TRBV28 and TRBJ2-3, is DVKVTQSSRYLVKRTGEKVFLECVQDMDHENMFWYRQDPGLGLRLIYFSYDVKMKEKGDIPEGYSVSREKKERFSLILESASTNQTSMYLCASNSFADTQYFGPGTRLTVL.

The chain combines TRBV7-3 with TRBJ2-3; TRBD2 aligns across 8 bases. The CDR3 consists of 16 residues. Germline V gene sequence: CDR1 SGHTA, CDR2 FQGTGA. The V and J ends lost 2 bases and 6 bases, in that order; junction bases with no gene match: 10. The CDR3 DNA follows: TGTGCCAGCAGCTTATCGTCCCTTTCTAGCGGGGATACGCAGTATTTT. Protein product: CASSLSSLSSGDTQYF.

The CDR3 coding sequence is TGCAGCGTTGCAGGGGTAGCGGGAGGGCAAGAGACCCAGTACTTC. Translation gives CSVAGVAGGQETQYF. The rearrangement uses TRBV29-1 and TRBJ2-5, with 11 bases matching TRBD2. This CDR3 is 15 amino acids long. With V trimmed by 4 bases and J by 2 bases, 6 bases remained unmatched. Looked up from germline, CDR1 is SQVTM and CDR2 is ANQGSEA.

J is TRBJ2-5 and V is TRBV5-6, with 12 nucleotides matching TRBD2. CDR3 length equals 14 residues. CDR1 and CDR2 (germline): SGHDT, YYEEEE. V lost 3 bases to trimming and J lost 11 bases; unmatched junction nucleotides: 8. This CDR3 reads CASSSLAGGREQYF. The CDR3 DNA follows: TGTGCCAGCAGCTCCCTAGCGGGAGGGCGTGAGCAGTACTTC.

The V gene is TRBV9, the J gene TRBJ2-2; no reliable D call. V lost 0 bases to trimming and J lost 6 bases, with 6 bases between them. The germline V gene has CDR1 SGDLS and CDR2 YYNGEE. The CDR3 spans 13 residues. The CDR3: CASSVVAAGELFF. CDR3 bases: TGTGCCAGCAGCGTAGTGGCGGCCGGGGAGCTGTTTTTT.

The V gene is TRBV19, the J gene TRBJ2-3; D perhaps matches TRBD2 (6 bases). Looked up from germline, CDR1 is LNHDA and CDR2 is SQIVND (reference sequence). This CDR3 spans 13 amino acids. Trimming took off 1 base at V and 5 bases at J, with 7 bases between the two ends. In DNA form, the CDR3 reads TGTGCCAGTAGTATAGGAGCGGGAGATACGCAGTATTTT. Protein sequence: CASSIGAGDTQYF. Looking up the rest from reference TRBV19 and TRBJ2-3 gives the full variable domain: DGGITQSPKYLFRKEGQNVTLSCEQNLNHDAMYWYRQDPGQGLRLIYYSQIVNDFQKGDIAEGYSVSREKKESFPLTVTSAQKNPTAFYLCASSIGAGDTQYFGPGTRLTVL.

With regard to this clone: The same CDR3 arises from other DNA sequences in this sample as well. J is TRBJ2-7 and V is TRBV19; 10 nucleotides line up with TRBD1. The trim removed 4 bases at V and 6 bases at J, leaving 12 bases unmatched. Germline lookup yields CDR1 LNHDA and CDR2 SQIVND (reference sequence). This CDR3 spans 16 amino acids. In DNA form, the CDR3 reads TGTGCCAGTAGTACCGACAGGGGGCTTTATCCTGGCGAGCAGTACTTC. Translating it yields CASSTDRGLYPGEQYF.

The V and J genes are TRBV10-2 and TRBJ2-1, with TRBD1 matching 7 bases. J lost 8 bases, V lost 0 bases, and 13 bases had no gene match. This CDR3 is built from 17 residues. Germline V lookup: CDR1 WSHSY, CDR2 SAAADI. In nucleotides, the CDR3 is TGCGCCAGCAGTGAGTCCCCGACCCGACAGGGTTTTTATGAGCAGTTCTTC. Protein: CASSESPTRQGFYEQFF.

The chain carries TRBV6-5 and TRBJ2-7; 7 bases agree with TRBD1. The ends lost 3 bases at V and 0 bases at J; junction bases unmatched: 8. From germline, CDR1 is MNHEY and CDR2 SVGAGI. This CDR3 spans 16 amino acids. CDR3 sequence (DNA): TGTGCCAGCAGTTATTCCATGACAGGGAGCTCCTACGAGCAGTACTTC. Encoded protein: CASSYSMTGSSYEQYF.

The gene calls are TRBV18 and TRBJ1-4; TRBD1 agrees at 8 bases. V was clipped by 6 bases and J by 3 bases; unmatched bases: 12. Germline V gene lookup returns CDR1 KGHSH and CDR2 LQKENI. This CDR3 has 17 residues. CDR3 amino acids: CASSRGQGYVPNEKLFF. The CDR3 DNA sequence: TGTGCCAGCTCGCGTGGACAGGGTTATGTTCCTAATGAAAAACTGTTTTTT.

The genes are TRBV15 and TRBJ2-1; no firm D call. V was shortened by 5 bases and J by 5 bases, with 13 bases between the two germline ends. CDR1 and CDR2 from the germline V gene are LNHNV and YYDKDF (reference sequence). The CDR3 is 14 residues long. The CDR3 here is CATSPRHPNNEQFF. The CDR3 DNA follows: TGTGCCACCAGCCCCCGACACCCGAACAATGAGCAGTTCTTC.

In this sample, this clone turned up once. J is TRBJ2-2 and V is TRBV5-6; D is possibly TRBD1 (5 bases). The V end lost 0 bases, the J end lost 4 bases, and 13 bases lay between the germline ends. The CDR3 is made up of 16 amino acids. Germline V gene sequence: CDR1 SGHDT, CDR2 YYEEEE. CDR3 amino acids: CASSLESVRVTGELFF. In DNA, the CDR3 is TGTGCCAGCAGCTTGGAATCGGTCAGGGTCACCGGGGAGCTGTTTTTT.

The chain has TRBV15 and TRBJ2-3; D unclear. Germline CDR1 is LNHNV and CDR2 is YYDKDF (reference sequence). Trimming took 0 bases from V and 7 from J, leaving 5 bases between them. This CDR3 has 12 amino acids. In nucleotides, the CDR3 is TGTGCCACCAGCAGAGATCGGTATACGCAGTATTTT. This sequence encodes CATSRDRYTQYF.

This clone has more than one count but fewer than ten. The CDR3 DNA follows: TGTGCCAGCAGACCCCGGGGGAACTCCTACAATGAGCAGTTCTTC. Residues: CASRPRGNSYNEQFF. V gene TRBV7-9 combines with J gene TRBJ2-1; tentatively, D is TRBD2 (6 bases). Per the germline V gene, CDR1 is SEHNR and CDR2 is FQNEAQ (reference sequence). Trimming took off 6 bases at V and 0 bases at J, with 12 bases between the two ends. The CDR3 totals 15 residues.

J is TRBJ2-2 and V is TRBV7-9, with D maybe TRBD1 (6 bases). Germline loops: CDR1 SEHNR, CDR2 FQNEAQ (reference sequence). This CDR3 contains 16 residues. V was shortened by 2 bases and J by 0 bases, with 10 bases between the two germline ends. CDR3 sequence: CASSLLNRANTGELFF. The CDR3 DNA is TGTGCCAGCAGCTTATTAAACAGGGCGAACACCGGGGAGCTGTTTTTT.

The chain joins TRBV9 to TRBJ2-6, with 7 bases aligning to TRBD1. V was clipped by 3 bases and J by 2 bases; unmatched bases: 11. Per the germline V gene, CDR1 is SGDLS and CDR2 is YYNGEE. The CDR3 length is 18 residues. The CDR3 nucleotides are TGTGCCAGCAGCGCTACGGGCAGAGGGGGCGCTGGGGCCAACGTCCTGACTTTC. It yields the protein CASSATGRGGAGANVLTF. Supplemented by reference TRBV9 and TRBJ2-6, the full variable domain reads DSGVTQTPKHLITATGQRVTLRCSPRSGDLSVYWYQQSLDQGLQFLIQYYNGEERAKGNILERFSAQQFPDLHSELNLSSLELGDSALYFCASSATGRGGAGANVLTFGAGSRLTVL.

The rearrangement joins TRBV27 to TRBJ1-1; 7 nucleotides agree with TRBD1. The CDR3 runs to 13 residues. V lost 2 bases and J lost 8; bases outside the gene matches: 5. Germline V gene lookup returns CDR1 MNHEY and CDR2 SMNVEV (reference sequence). CDR3 amino acids: CASSLGQGGEAFF. Here the CDR3 DNA reads TGTGCCAGCAGTTTAGGGCAGGGGGGAGAAGCTTTCTTT.

This clone showed up many times. Other nucleotide sequences from this sample produce the same CDR3. The V gene is TRBV11-2, the J gene TRBJ1-1; TRBD1 matches 7 bases. Germline V gives CDR1 SGHAT, CDR2 FQNNGV. The CDR3 is 13 residues long. V shed 5 bases and J 3 bases; nucleotides not matched to a gene: 3. CDR3 amino acids: CASSPDRDTEAFF. The CDR3 region has the DNA TGTGCCAGCAGCCCAGACAGGGACACTGAAGCTTTCTTT.

V and J are TRBV25-1 and TRBJ2-3, with 7 bases that match TRBD1. The V segment lost 1 base and the J segment 2 bases; nucleotides outside the gene matches: 6. The V gene's germline CDR1 is MGHDK and CDR2 SYGVNS. The CDR3 runs 16 residues. The CDR3 reads CASSESRQGHTDTQYF. The CDR3 nucleotides are TGTGCCAGCAGTGAATCGAGACAGGGCCACACAGATACGCAGTATTTT. Combining the CDR3 with reference TRBV25-1 and TRBJ2-3 gives the whole variable domain EADIYQTPRYLVIGTGKKITLECSQTMGHDKMYWYQQDPGMELHLIHYSYGVNSTEKGDLSSESTVSRIRTEHFPLTLESARPSHTSQYLCASSESRQGHTDTQYFGPGTRLTVL.

This chain uses TRBV21-1 with TRBJ2-5; the table gives TRBD1 as D, unverified against the DNA. TRBV21-1 is flagged as a pseudogene. CDR3 length: 14 residues. As DNA, the CDR3 is TGTGCCAGCAGCCACGGGACAGTCCAAGAGACCCAGTACTTC. Amino acids: CASSHGTVQETQYF.

The rearrangement uses TRBV28 and TRBJ2-1; weak D call: TRBD2 (5 bases). The CDR3 has 14 amino acids. V was cut by 3 bases and J by 4 bases, with 10 bases left in between. Per germline, CDR1 MDHEN and CDR2 SYDVKM. In DNA form, the CDR3 reads TGTGCCAGCAGTTTGCAGGACTGGTACAATGAGCAGTTCTTC. Amino acids: CASSLQDWYNEQFF.

This clone turned up a few times. The chain combines TRBV30 with TRBJ2-1, with no clear D. The V and J ends lost 1 base and 5 bases respectively, with 3 bases between them. The CDR3 totals 11 residues. CDR1 is GTSNPN and CDR2 is SVGIG in the germline V gene (reference sequence). The CDR3 sequence: CAWSDNNEQFF. The CDR3 region has the DNA TGTGCCTGGAGTGATAACAATGAGCAGTTCTTC.

The chain has TRBV6-1 and TRBJ1-5; D possibly corresponds to TRBD1 (5 bases). CDR1 is MNHNS and CDR2 is SASEGT in the germline V gene. Between the trimmed V and J ends, which lost 8 bases and 1 base, there was a span of 12 bases. The CDR3 runs to 14 residues. The CDR3 nucleotides are TGTGCCAGCTCCAGGGAAGGAAGCAATCAGCCCCAGCATTTT. It codes for CASSREGSNQPQHF.

The V call is TRBV15, the J call TRBJ2-7; possible D gene TRBD2, 6 bases. V lost 0 bases to trimming and J lost 5 bases, with 14 bases between them. CDR1 LNHNV and CDR2 YYDKDF come from the germline V gene (reference sequence). This CDR3 has 15 residues. CDR3 amino acids: CATSRDRGGYHEQYF. DNA for the CDR3: TGTGCCACCAGCAGAGATCGGGGAGGTTACCACGAGCAGTACTTC.

The table lists this clone with a few counts. The rearrangement links TRBV10-3 to TRBJ1-1; perhaps TRBD1 as D (5 bases). Per the germline V gene, CDR1 is ENHRY and CDR2 is SYGVKD. V was clipped by 10 bases and J by 6 bases, with 12 bases between them. This CDR3 is 11 amino acids long. The CDR3 sequence: CATAVGPEAFF. The DNA of the CDR3 is TGTGCCACCGCGGTGGGGCCTGAAGCTTTCTTT.

The chain carries TRBV20-1 and TRBJ1-1; D call uncertain. The germline V gene has CDR1 DFQATT and CDR2 SNEGSKA (reference sequence). This CDR3 contains 11 residues. V was pared by 2 bases and J by 7 bases, with 8 bases between. The CDR3 DNA reads TGCAGTGCTAGATGGGCGGGTGAAGCTTTCTTT. Translated, it gives CSARWAGEAFF.

This chain connects TRBV7-9 to TRBJ2-3; 9 bases map to TRBD2. CDR3 length equals 15 residues. Unmatched junction bases numbered 7, after V lost 1 base and J lost 8 bases. CDR1 and CDR2 from the germline V gene are SEHNR and FQNEAQ (reference sequence). The CDR3 reads CASSLGLAERGTQYF. CDR3 coding DNA: TGTGCCAGCAGCTTAGGACTAGCGGAACGGGGTACGCAGTATTTT.